This T cell receptor (beta chain) was sequenced in a study of cytotoxic CD8 clonotypes in ibrutinib-treated CLL. At the level of the study: The patient breakdown showed roughly 10 relapsed/refractory and roughly 14 treatment-naive cases, with approximately 18 IGHV unmutated. Overall study results and limits: Higher circulating CD8+ T-cell counts strongly accompanied higher baseline clonality, above age-matched healthy donors.

This CDR3 is built from 15 residues. Between the trimmed V and J ends, which lost 7 bases and 0 bases, there was a span of 14 bases. Germline CDR1 and CDR2: LNHDA and SQIVND (reference sequence). To note about this clone: Its specificity is unknown.

The sequencing depth, 1 in 200,000 to 1 in 1 million T cells, was the target. The repertoire was sequenced with immunoSEQ multiplex PCR; TCRdb's copy has only in-frame clones and lacks some. The data show roughly 23,000 clones, roughly 75% seen once. V is TRBV19 and J is TRBJ2-3; D gene unclear. This clonotype originated in a human donor with chronic lymphocytic leukemia. Source: PBMCs, taken before ibrutinib treatment. CDR3 bases: TGTGCCAGTACGGAAGGAGCTACTAGCACAGATACGCAGTATTTT. This sequence encodes CASTEGATSTDTQYF.